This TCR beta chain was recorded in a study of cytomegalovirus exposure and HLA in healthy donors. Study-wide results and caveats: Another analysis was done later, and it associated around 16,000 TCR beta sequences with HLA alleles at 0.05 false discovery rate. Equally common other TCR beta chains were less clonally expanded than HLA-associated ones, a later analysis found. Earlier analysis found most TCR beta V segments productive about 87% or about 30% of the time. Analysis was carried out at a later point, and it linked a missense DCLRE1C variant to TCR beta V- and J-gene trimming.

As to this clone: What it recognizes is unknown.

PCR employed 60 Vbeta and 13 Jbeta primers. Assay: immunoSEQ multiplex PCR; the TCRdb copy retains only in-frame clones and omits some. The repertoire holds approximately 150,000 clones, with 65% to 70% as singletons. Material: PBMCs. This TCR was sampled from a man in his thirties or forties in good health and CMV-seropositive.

CDR3 nucleotides: TGTGCCAGCAGTTCCTCAATCACAGGAACTTATCAGCCCCAGCATTTT. It codes for CASSSSITGTYQPQHF. The chain uses TRBV27 and TRBJ1-5; D is possibly TRBD1 (5 bases). The V and J ends lost 4 bases and 5 bases respectively, with 18 bases between them. This CDR3 spans 16 amino acids. Germline-derived CDR1 and CDR2 are MNHEY and SMNVEV (reference sequence).